This T cell receptor beta chain was captured in a study of CD8+ T cells in alopecia areata. The wider study: Tofacitinib ran 6 to 18 months, followed by 6 months off drug. Study outcomes and limitations: Amid tofacitinib therapy, many expanded lesional clones stayed present in scalp and blood.

This clone was observed a handful of times. Its antigen is not identified. RNA extraction and reverse transcription yielded cDNA as sequencing template. Repertoires were generated with immunoSEQ multiplex PCR, while TCRdb's copy carries only in-frame clones and drops some. The sample consists of about 210,000 clones, approximately 67% of them appearing once. This CDR3 contains 15 residues. Germline CDR1 SGHTA, CDR2 FQGNSA. Trimming removed 0 bases at V and 2 bases at J, with 5 bases between. Sample treatment: oral pan-JAK inhibitor, 5-10 mg twice daily. A FACSAria was used to sort CD4+ and CD8+ T cells. These cells came from PBMCs.

This chain joins TRBV7-2 and TRBJ2-6; no reliable D call. This receptor was taken from a human donor with alopecia areata. The sequences come from CD4+ T cells sorted from blood, collected at approximately week 44, from a patient treated with tofacitinib. The chain's CDR3 is CASSLASTGANVLTF. CDR3 DNA: TGTGCCAGCAGCTTAGCATCCACTGGGGCCAACGTCCTGACTTTC.